A single sample gave rise to the 31 T cell receptor beta chains below, sequenced in a study of T cell clonality in common variable immunodeficiency. Produced via immunoSEQ multiplex PCR; TCRdb's table is partial and in-frame only. The data show about 34,000 clones, with none appearing a single time. The sequencing sample was made of peripheral blood mononuclear cells. These receptor sequences come from a person between 18 and 75 years old in good health.

Regarding this clone: The read ends 3 residues shy of where the CDR3 ends; the end is completed using the germline J gene. This sequence joins TRBV11-1 and TRBJ2-7; 13 bases are a match to TRBD2. The length of the CDR3 is 15 residues. Unmatched junction bases numbered 3, after V lost 3 bases and J lost 4 bases. Germline CDR1 and CDR2: SGHAT and FQDESV (reference sequence). The chain's CDR3 is CASSFKTSGGYEQYF. CDR3 DNA, as far as it was read: TGTGCCAGCAGCTTCAAGACTAGCGGGGGGTACGAG.

A note on this clone: Sequencing ends 3 residues short of the CDR3 end; the germline J gene provides the rest. The J gene is TRBJ2-1, the V gene TRBV6-2 or TRBV6-3; TRBD1 matches 7 bases. The germline gives CDR1 MNHEY, CDR2 SVGEGT. Germline trimming cut 7 bases from V and 7 bases from J; bases unmatched to any gene: 7. This CDR3 has 13 residues. CDR3 bases read: TGTGCCAGCACCGGGCAGGGGGAAAATGAG. Its translation is CASTGQGENE. The whole CDR3 protein is CASTGQGENEQFF.

This clone has ten or more counts. The CDR3 end is not reached by the read, which stops 3 residues before it; the germline J gene fills it in. The V and J genes are TRBV19 and TRBJ1-5; D perhaps matches TRBD1 (5 bases). Germline loops: CDR1 LNHDA, CDR2 SQIVND (reference sequence). This CDR3 comprises 15 residues. With 1 base removed from V and 5 bases from J, the gap between germline ends came to 12 bases. CDR3 DNA (partial): TGTGCCAGTAGTATAGCGGCAGGGTTCCATCAGCCC. The encoded protein is CASSIAAGFHQP. The CDR3 in its entirety is CASSIAAGFHQPQHF.

Ten or more counts support this clone. The read terminates 3 residues ahead of where the CDR3 ends, so the germline J gene completes it. This chain uses TRBV18 with TRBJ2-2; a weak D match, TRBD1 (6 bases). The V end was cut by 1 base, the J end by 0 bases, with 6 bases between. The V gene's germline CDR1 is KGHSH and CDR2 LQKENI. CDR3 length: 15 amino acids. The CDR3 is CASSPQGANTGELFF. The covered CDR3 bases are TGTGCCAGCTCACCACAGGGGGCGAACACCGGGGAG.

This clone showed up many times. The DNA ends 3 residues before the CDR3 does, and the rest of the CDR3 is filled in from the germline J gene. This chain joins TRBV5-1 and TRBJ2-7; the D gene is possibly TRBD1 (6 bases). Deletions cut 7 bases from V and 5 bases from J, with 25 bases between. The CDR3 contains 16 residues. Looked up from germline, CDR1 is SGHRS and CDR2 is YFSETQ. The DNA read from the CDR3 is TGCGCCAGCCGGGTCGGGTTGGGGGCGCAAGGCCACGAG. It specifies CASRVGLGAQGHE. The whole CDR3 protein reads CASRVGLGAQGHEQYF.

This clone was seen ten or more times. Read coverage stops 3 residues before the CDR3 terminus; the germline J gene supplies the remainder. This sequence joins TRBV4-1 and TRBJ2-7; no clear D. This CDR3 region has 15 residues. CDR1 is MGHRA, CDR2 YSYEKL, per germline. V was clipped by 0 bases and J by 2 bases, with 11 bases between them. The CDR3 protein is CASSQDEGTTYEQYF. CDR3 DNA, as far as it was read: TGCGCCAGCAGCCAAGATGAAGGCACTACCTACGAG.

There are many counts of this clone. A junction end diverges from the germline sequence, so it may reflect a read error. Sequencing ends 3 residues short of the CDR3 end; the germline J gene provides the rest. J is TRBJ2-7 and V is TRBV5-1; 8 bases align to TRBD1. CDR1 and CDR2 from the germline V gene are SGHRS and YFSETQ. This CDR3 spans 14 amino acids. The CDR3: CASTLDRDTYEQYF. The covered CDR3 bases are TGCGCCAGCACCTTGGACAGGGACACCTACGAG. Full variable domain (outside the CDR3, taken from reference TRBV5-1 and TRBJ2-7): KAGVTQTPRYLIKTRGQQVTLSCSPISGHRSVSWYQQTPGQGLQFLFEYFSETQRNKGNFPGRFSGRQFSNSRSEMNVSTLELGDSALYLCASTLDRDTYEQYFGPGTRLTVT.

This clone was found many times. This CDR3 is CSARDFNRSSYEQYF. The covered CDR3 bases are TGCAGTGCTAGAGATTTTAACAGGAGCTCCTACGAG. The chain couples TRBV20-1 to TRBJ2-7; the D gene is possibly TRBD1 (5 bases). The observed sequence ends 3 residues before the CDR3 terminus, with the missing tail filled in from the germline J gene. V was pared by 0 bases and J by 0 bases, with 12 bases between. The V gene's germline CDR1 is DFQATT and CDR2 SNEGSKA (reference sequence). The length of the CDR3 is 15 residues.

This clone was picked up many times. Coverage ceases 3 residues before the CDR3 finishes, and the germline J gene fills in the end. V usage is TRBV10-3 and J usage is TRBJ1-6, with D unclear. This CDR3 spans 13 amino acids. Germline loops: CDR1 ENHRY, CDR2 SYGVKD. V shed 6 bases and J shed 8 bases, with 11 bases lying between them. The DNA read from the CDR3 is TGTGCCATCAGCGCTGGAACAGATTCACCC. Residues: CAISAGTDSP. The CDR3 reads in full as CAISAGTDSPLHF.

Comment on this clone: Read sequence stops 3 residues before the CDR3 end, and the germline J gene provides the missing end. The chain couples TRBV7-8 to TRBJ2-2, with D hard to call. This CDR3 has 12 amino acids. In germline, CDR1 is SGHVS, CDR2 FQNEAQ. Trimming took 5 bases from V and 4 from J, leaving 5 bases between them. The sequenced part of the CDR3 DNA is TGTGCCAGCAGCCTCAGCACCGGGGAG. Amino acids: CASSLSTGE. The CDR3 in full is CASSLSTGELFF. The full variable domain, completed using reference TRBV7-8 and TRBJ2-2, is GAGVSQSPRYKVAKRGQDVALRCDPISGHVSLFWYQQALGQGPEFLTYFQNEAQLDKSGLPSDRFFAERPEGSVSTLKIQRTQQEDSAVYLCASSLSTGELFFGEGSRLTVL.

This clone was picked up many times. The read ends 3 residues early relative to the CDR3; the germline J gene fills the gap. The chain links TRBV30 to TRBJ2-3; TRBD1 is a possible D gene (6 bases). The V gene lost 2 bases and the J gene lost 4 bases, with 19 bases spanning the gap. The CDR3 is made up of 16 amino acids. CDR1 is GTSNPN and CDR2 is SVGIG in the germline V gene (reference sequence). The CDR3 is CAWSPGSRGVSDTQYF. The CDR3 bases that were read are TGTGCCTGGAGTCCGGGGAGCAGGGGTGTATCAGATACG. The full variable domain, in which reference TRBV30 and TRBJ2-3 provide the parts outside the CDR3, is SQTIHQWPATLVQPVGSPLSLECTVEGTSNPNLYWYRQAAGRGLQLLFYSVGIGQISSEVPQNLSASRPQDRQFILSSKKLLLSDSGFYLCAWSPGSRGVSDTQYFGPGTRLTVL.

The sample holds many counts of this clone. The read ends 3 residues shy of where the CDR3 ends; the end is completed using the germline J gene. This rearrangement joins TRBV18 to TRBJ2-4; 8 bases are a match to TRBD2. The CDR3 sequence is 19 residues long. The germline V gene encodes CDR1 KGHSH and CDR2 LQKENI. Trimming took 0 bases from V and 0 from J; bases not matched to a gene: 10. The CDR3 bases that were read are TGTGCCAGCTCACCACCGGTTGTTAGCGGGGAACTAGCCAAAAACATT. As protein: CASSPPVVSGELAKNI. The whole CDR3 is CASSPPVVSGELAKNIQYF.

By share, this clone counts as medium-sized. The read terminates 3 residues before the CDR3 end, so the remaining end is supplied by the germline J gene. The chain uses TRBV20-1 and TRBJ2-2; 10 bases map to TRBD2. Losses at the gene ends were 0 bases for V and 3 bases for J; bases not matched to a gene: 1. The CDR3 is 15 residues long. Germline CDR1 DFQATT, CDR2 SNEGSKA (reference sequence). The sequenced part of the CDR3 DNA is TGCAGTGCTAGAGATCTAGCGGGAGACACCGGGGAG. It codes for CSARDLAGDTGE. From start to end, the CDR3 is CSARDLAGDTGELFF.

This clone was observed at least ten times. The read terminates 3 residues before the CDR3 end, so the remaining end is supplied by the germline J gene. The V and J genes are TRBV14 and TRBJ2-1; D not resolved. CDR3 size: 11 residues. Germline assignment: CDR1 SGHDN and CDR2 FVKESK. V gave up 1 base and J gave up 8 bases, with 3 bases separating them. CDR3 DNA (partial): TGTGCCAGCAGCCAAGCATATGAG. Translation gives CASSQAYE. The full CDR3 protein is CASSQAYEQFF.

The table lists this clone with many counts. CDR3 in amino acids: CSARVSGLVNQPQHF. The part of the CDR3 DNA that was read is TGCAGTGCTAGGGTATCGGGACTGGTCAATCAGCCC. The V and J genes are TRBV20-1 and TRBJ1-5, with D perhaps TRBD1 (5 bases). The CDR3 end lies 3 residues beyond the end of the read and is filled in from the germline J gene. V lost 3 bases to trimming and J lost 3 bases, with 15 bases between them. The V gene's germline CDR1 is DFQATT and CDR2 SNEGSKA (reference sequence). The CDR3 totals 15 residues.

The sample holds many counts of this clone. The CDR3 is cut off 3 residues early in the read; its end comes from the germline J gene. This chain uses TRBV5-1 with TRBJ2-1; no reliable D call. Germline V CDR1 and CDR2: SGHRS, YFSETQ. V dropped 0 bases and J dropped 9 bases, with 10 bases sitting between them. The CDR3 loop spans 13 amino acids. The DNA read from the CDR3 is TGCGCCAGCAGCTTGGGCCCTTCCGGTGAG. It is translated as CASSLGPSGE. The complete CDR3 protein is CASSLGPSGEQFF.

This clone has a count of ten or more. The read is 3 residues too short to cover the CDR3 end, so that end is filled in from the germline J gene. This chain connects TRBV4-1 to TRBJ1-1; TRBD1 is a possible D gene (6 bases). V lost 2 bases and J 7 bases, leaving 17 bases between the germline ends. The CDR3 is 15 amino acids. Per germline, CDR1 MGHRA and CDR2 YSYEKL. CDR3 DNA, as far as it was read: TGCGCCAGCAGCCAACCCGAACAGGGAATCGGTGAA. Translating gives CASSQPEQGIGE. The whole CDR3 reads CASSQPEQGIGEAFF.

As for this clone: The junction and the germline gene differ at one end; a read error may be behind it. Read data end 3 residues before the CDR3 end; the end is taken from the germline J gene. The chain carries TRBV19 and TRBJ2-7; D possibly corresponds to TRBD1 (6 bases). CDR3 length equals 14 residues. Germline assignment: CDR1 LNHDA and CDR2 SQIVND (reference sequence). The covered CDR3 bases are TGTGCCAGTAGTATCGGACAGAGCTCCCACGAG. It translates to CASSIGQSSHE. The whole CDR3 reads CASSIGQSSHEQYF.

In this sample, this clone turned up many times. The missing CDR3 end, 3 residues past where the read stops, is filled in from the germline J gene. The gene calls are TRBV18 and TRBJ1-1, with a weak D call TRBD1 (5 bases). Trimming shortened V by 3 bases and J by 4 bases, and 6 bases separated the two germline ends. The CDR3 is 12 amino acids. Germline-derived CDR1 and CDR2 are KGHSH and LQKENI. Partial CDR3 DNA: TGTGCCAGCTCACCGGGGCTCACTGAA. This sequence encodes CASSPGLTE. From start to end, the CDR3 is CASSPGLTEAFF.

The table lists this clone with many counts. The read gets to within 3 residues of the CDR3 end, and the germline J gene fills in the rest. The chain employs TRBV19 and TRBJ2-1, with 9 positions matching TRBD2. The length of the CDR3 is 14 residues. From germline, CDR1 is LNHDA and CDR2 SQIVND (reference sequence). Trimming cost V 3 bases and J 9 bases; bases outside gene matches: 6. Here the CDR3 reads CASSIPRGGSEQFF. The CDR3 bases that were read are TGTGCCAGTAGTATTCCGCGGGGGGGGAGTGAG.

This clone was found many times. The read ends 3 residues shy of where the CDR3 ends; the end is completed using the germline J gene. The genes are TRBV19 and TRBJ1-1, with D perhaps TRBD1 (6 bases). The CDR3 is 15 amino acids. Germline CDR1 is LNHDA and CDR2 is SQIVND (reference sequence). Trimming stripped 4 bases from V and 3 bases from J, with 15 bases between. Partial CDR3 DNA: TGTGCCAGTAGTAGTAACAGGGCGCGGTACACTGAA. It is translated as CASSSNRARYTE. The whole CDR3 region reads CASSSNRARYTEAFF.

This clone showed up many times. The read comes to an end 3 residues before the CDR3 does, leaving the germline J gene to fill in the end. The J gene is TRBJ1-2, the V gene TRBV9, with no clear D. The CDR3 runs 13 residues. CDR1 and CDR2 from the germline V gene are SGDLS and YYNGEE. Deletions cut 0 bases from V and 2 bases from J, with 5 bases between. The CDR3 loop is CASSVDRNYGYTF. The sequenced part of the CDR3 DNA is TGTGCCAGCAGCGTAGACAGAAACTATGGC.

This clone occurred many times. The read finishes 3 residues shy of the CDR3 end, and the germline J gene is used to complete it. The J gene is TRBJ2-1, the V gene TRBV18; 12 nucleotides match TRBD2. Trimming at V came to 2 bases and at J to 8 bases, leaving 7 bases not matched to a gene. Germline CDR1 reads KGHSH; CDR2 reads LQKENI. CDR3 length: 16 residues. The sequenced part of the CDR3 DNA is TGTGCCAGCTCACCAAGCGTCTCTAGCGGGAGGGATGAG. The encoded protein is CASSPSVSSGRDE. In full, the CDR3 reads CASSPSVSSGRDEQFF.

This clone was counted at least ten times. The observed sequence ends 3 residues before the CDR3 terminus, with the missing tail filled in from the germline J gene. V is TRBV11-3 and J is TRBJ2-7, with D possibly being TRBD1 (6 bases). CDR3 length: 14 residues. CDR1 and CDR2 from the germline V gene are SGHNT and YENEEA. Trimming shortened V by 0 bases and J by 2 bases, and 8 bases separated the two germline ends. Incomplete CDR3 DNA: TGTGCCAGCAGCTTAGAGTCAGGGGCCTACGAG. Amino acids: CASSLESGAYE. The CDR3, in full, reads CASSLESGAYEQYF.

There are many counts of this clone. Read sequence stops 3 residues before the CDR3 end, and the germline J gene provides the missing end. This sequence joins TRBV30 and TRBJ2-1; TRBD2 matches at 8 bases. Germline-derived CDR1 and CDR2 are GTSNPN and SVGIG (reference sequence). V shed 0 bases and J 3 bases; nucleotides not matched to a gene: 1. CDR3 size: 14 residues. The chain's CDR3 is CAWSVLADYNEQFF. The CDR3 bases that were read are TGTGCCTGGAGTGTACTAGCGGACTACAATGAG.

In this sample, this clone turned up many times. The CDR3 extends 3 residues past the end of the read, so its final part is completed from the germline J gene. V gene TRBV19 combines with J gene TRBJ1-5, with D perhaps TRBD1 (6 bases). The CDR3 covers 13 residues. V lost 6 bases to trimming and J lost 6 bases, with 12 bases between them. Germline assignment: CDR1 LNHDA and CDR2 SQIVND (reference sequence). The covered CDR3 bases are TGTGCCAGTAGCCACAGGGTTAGTCAGCCC. Translation gives CASSHRVSQP. The full CDR3 protein is CASSHRVSQPQHF.

This clone has at least ten counts. The missing CDR3 end, 3 residues past where the read stops, is filled in from the germline J gene. This sequence joins TRBV6-1 and TRBJ1-6; 8 bases line up with TRBD1. The CDR3 consists of 15 residues. Germline V lookup: CDR1 MNHNS, CDR2 SASEGT. Trimming removed 1 base from V and 7 bases from J; junction bases left unmatched: 3. The CDR3 bases that were read are TGTGCCAGCAGTGAAGTGGGGGACAGGAATTCACCC. Translating gives CASSEVGDRNSP. The whole CDR3 is CASSEVGDRNSPLHF.

This clone was recorded many times. The read falls 3 residues short of the CDR3 end, and the missing part is taken from the germline J gene. The V gene is TRBV19, the J gene TRBJ1-1, with no clear D. CDR1 is LNHDA and CDR2 is SQIVND in the germline V gene (reference sequence). Trimming pared 4 bases from V and 1 base from J, leaving 7 bases between. The CDR3 has 13 amino acids. The chain's CDR3 is CASSREQNTEAFF. Incomplete CDR3 DNA: TGTGCCAGTAGTAGAGAACAGAACACTGAA.

Many counts were recorded for this clone. The sequence runs out 3 residues before the end of the CDR3; the remainder is reconstructed from the germline J gene. The V call is TRBV6-2 or TRBV6-3, the J call TRBJ2-3; 9 bases align to TRBD2. The CDR3 loop spans 16 amino acids. The germline V gene has CDR1 MNHEY and CDR2 SVGEGT. After removal of 2 bases from V and 2 bases from J, the junction contained 5 bases not matched to a gene. The CDR3 DNA, read in part, is TGTGCCAGCAGTTACGTCGGACTAGCGCCCACAGATACG. Translated, it gives CASSYVGLAPTDT. The full CDR3 is CASSYVGLAPTDTQYF.

This clone was observed many times. The read ends 3 residues shy of where the CDR3 ends; the end is completed using the germline J gene. The chain links TRBV6-1 to TRBJ1-1, with D unresolved. The V end was cut by 0 bases, the J end by 1 base, with 9 bases between. Germline CDR1 MNHNS, CDR2 SASEGT. The CDR3 contains 15 residues. The part of the CDR3 DNA that was read is TGTGCCAGCAGTGAAGCGCTGGGCCCGAACACTGAA. Translating gives CASSEALGPNTE. The complete CDR3 reads CASSEALGPNTEAFF.

This clone was counted many times. CDR3 DNA (partial): TGTGCCAGCAGTCCCGGACAGGGGTCAGCAGATACG. Translation gives CASSPGQGSADT. From start to end, the CDR3 is CASSPGQGSADTQYF. The chain couples TRBV28 to TRBJ2-3, with 9 bases aligning to TRBD1. The read ends 3 residues early relative to the CDR3; the germline J gene fills the gap. CDR3 size: 15 residues. Germline trimming cut 5 bases from V and 4 bases from J; bases unmatched to any gene: 7. The germline V gene has CDR1 MDHEN and CDR2 SYDVKM.